Reported below is one T cell receptor beta chain. Antigen: not known. This sample is drawn from a study of Ad26.COV2.S vaccination and SARS-CoV-2 variants. General study results and limits: Following vaccination, spike-specific CD8+ and CD4+ T cell responses reportedly exhibited substantial breadth. Researchers reported similar non-spike TCR breadth in vaccine and placebo recipients.

Profiled with immunoSEQ multiplex PCR; TCRdb holds only in-frame clones, not every one. The sample yields about 400,000 clones, about 80% seen once. The treatment: around 19 received Ad26.COV2.S at low or high dose, single or two shots; 5 received placebo; per-sample allocation not given. Collection of the samples took place on day 63 after the first injection of vaccine or placebo. Spike of the Wuhan-strain SARS-CoV-2 was expressed by an Ad26 vector, which formed the vaccine. The germline V gene has CDR1 MNHEY and CDR2 SVGAGI. V lost 6 bases and J lost 2; bases outside the gene matches: 10. The CDR3 covers 15 residues.

The receptor's source is a person between 18 and 59 years old who received the Ad26.COV2.S COVID-19 vaccine or a placebo. The sequences come from peripheral blood, collected in a trial of Ad26.COV2.S vaccine versus placebo. The chain joins TRBV6-5 to TRBJ2-7; 7 nucleotides match TRBD2. CDR3 coding DNA: TGTGCCAGCAGCGGAGGGAGCGGGGCAGCCTACGAGCAGTACTTC. Protein product: CASSGGSGAAYEQYF.